This TCR beta chain was sequenced for a study of blood T cell repertoires in COVID-19. Measured with immunoSEQ multiplex PCR; TCRdb has only the in-frame clones, and not every one. Of roughly 150,000 clones in the sample, approximately 77% were seen once. The study recruited people aged roughly 18 to 95 years across roughly 23 US areas. Cohort 3 donors counted as recovered after two negative PCRs, clearance, or resolved symptoms. V lost 1 base and J lost 3, with 13 bases in between. Germline CDR1 SGHVS, CDR2 FQNEAQ. CDR3 length: 15 amino acids. This TCR was sampled from a man aged 55 to 70 who had recovered from COVID-19. Source material: PBMCs or T cells enriched from blood (not recorded which). The chain carries TRBV7-8 and TRBJ2-7, with a weak D call TRBD2 (6 bases). For the CDR3, the DNA is TGTGCCAGCAGCTTAGAAGCGGGTTTGATCTACGAGCAGTACTTC. Encoded protein: CASSLEAGLIYEQYF.